This entry describes one TCR beta chain. This specimen comes from a study of T cell repertoires in cytomegalovirus infection. TCRdb used MiXCR to reprocess the reads, holding one entry per CDR3 protein. The sample gives hundreds of thousands of distinct CDR3 sequences, 35% of which show up once; around 2.8% is in the top ten. Germline CDR1 is LNHDA and CDR2 is SQIVND (reference sequence). V was clipped by 0 bases and J by 5 bases, with 7 bases between them. The CDR3 extends over 14 amino acids. Sequencing used PBMCs. The sequence was obtained from a human donor in good health (CMV status not recorded). Some clones in this sample may be carry-over from other donors' samples. This chain uses TRBV19 with TRBJ2-2; D ambiguous. CDR3 sequence: CASSIDRMTGELFF. The CDR3, as DNA: TGTGCCAGTAGTATAGACAGAATGACCGGGGAGCTGTTTTTT.